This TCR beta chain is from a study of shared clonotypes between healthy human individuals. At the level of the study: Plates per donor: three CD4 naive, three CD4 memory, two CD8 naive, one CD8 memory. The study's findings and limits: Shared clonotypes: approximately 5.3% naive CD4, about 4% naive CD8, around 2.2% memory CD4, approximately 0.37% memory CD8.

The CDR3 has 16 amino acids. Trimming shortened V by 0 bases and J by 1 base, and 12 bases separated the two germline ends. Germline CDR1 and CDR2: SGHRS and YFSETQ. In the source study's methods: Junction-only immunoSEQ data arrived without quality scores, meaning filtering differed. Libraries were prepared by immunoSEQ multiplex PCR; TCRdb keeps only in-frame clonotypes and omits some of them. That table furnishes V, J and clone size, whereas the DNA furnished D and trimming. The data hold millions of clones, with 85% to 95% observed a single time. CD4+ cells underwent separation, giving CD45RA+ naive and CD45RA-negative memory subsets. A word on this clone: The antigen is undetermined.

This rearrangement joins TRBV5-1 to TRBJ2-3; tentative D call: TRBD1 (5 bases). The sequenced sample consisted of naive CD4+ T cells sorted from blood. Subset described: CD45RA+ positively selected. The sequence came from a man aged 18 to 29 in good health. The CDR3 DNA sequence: TGCGCCAGCAGCTTGGAGTCTCTAGGGGGCACAGATACGCAGTATTTT. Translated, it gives CASSLESLGGTDTQYF.